Below are 20 T cell receptor beta chains sequenced from a single sample in a study of cytomegalovirus exposure and HLA in healthy donors. The PCR used 60 Vbeta and 13 Jbeta primers. TCRdb's table, derived via immunoSEQ multiplex PCR, lists solely in-frame clones and lacks some. Counted here are 97,000 or so clones, around four fifths occurring once; the ten biggest clones make up 2.6%. Sequenced material: PBMCs. Every receptor here comes from a middle-aged man in good health and CMV-seronegative.

The gene calls are TRBV7-8 and TRBJ1-6; D is ambiguous. V lost 1 base, J lost 9 bases, and 7 bases lay in between. This CDR3 has 13 amino acids. Germline CDR1 is SGHVS and CDR2 is FQNEAQ. CDR3 sequence: CASSLEHPSPLHF. The CDR3 DNA reads as TGTGCCAGCAGCTTAGAACATCCTTCACCCCTCCACTTT.

The chain links TRBV10-1 to TRBJ2-1; no firm D call. CDR1 and CDR2 from the germline V gene are WNHNN and SYGVQD (reference sequence). The CDR3 is 14 residues long. The V end lost 0 bases, the J end lost 6 bases, and 9 bases lay between the germline ends. The CDR3 DNA follows: TGCGCCAGCAGTGAGTCGGGCCTAATCAATGAGCAGTTCTTC. Its protein is CASSESGLINEQFF.

The chain recombines TRBV7-2 with TRBJ2-1; TRBD2 matches 8 bases. This CDR3 is 18 amino acids long. The germline CDR1 and CDR2 sequences are SGHTA and FQGNSA. V lost 1 base and J lost 4; bases outside the gene matches: 12. The CDR3 region is CASSLEGFGGGPYNEQFF. The CDR3 nucleotides read TGTGCCAGCAGCTTAGAAGGGTTCGGGGGGGGCCCTTACAATGAGCAGTTCTTC.

There are a few counts of this clone. This chain links TRBV28 with TRBJ2-7, with 7 bases that match TRBD1. J was trimmed by 0 bases and V by 8 bases; bases with no gene match: 10. The CDR3 has 15 residues. Germline lookup yields CDR1 MDHEN and CDR2 SYDVKM. The CDR3 reads CASATGTASSYEQYF. The CDR3 DNA sequence: TGTGCCAGCGCGACAGGGACAGCGTCCTCCTACGAGCAGTACTTC. Full variable domain (rest looked up from reference TRBV28 and TRBJ2-7): DVKVTQSSRYLVKRTGEKVFLECVQDMDHENMFWYRQDPGLGLRLIYFSYDVKMKEKGDIPEGYSVSREKKERFSLILESASTNQTSMYLCASATGTASSYEQYFGPGTRLTVT.

The chain links TRBV29-1 to TRBJ1-2; 7 bases fit TRBD1. This CDR3 spans 13 amino acids. Trimming took 3 bases from V and 5 from J; bases not matched to a gene: 6. The V gene's germline CDR1 is SQVTM and CDR2 ANQGSEA. The CDR3 DNA reads TGCAGCGTTGACAGGGGGTTGGAGTATGGCTACACCTTC. This translates into CSVDRGLEYGYTF. Combining the CDR3 with reference TRBV29-1 and TRBJ1-2 gives the whole variable domain SAVISQKPSRDICQRGTSLTIQCQVDSQVTMMFWYRQQPGQSLTLIATANQGSEATYESGFVIDKFPISRPNLTFSTLTVSNMSPEDSSIYLCSVDRGLEYGYTFGSGTRLTVV.

V usage is TRBV27 and J usage is TRBJ1-5; tentative D call: TRBD1 (6 bases). The CDR3 runs 16 residues. CDR1 and CDR2 from the germline V gene are MNHEY and SMNVEV (reference sequence). V was trimmed by 5 bases and J by 0 bases, leaving 14 bases between them. Here the CDR3 reads CASSPSTGPSNQPQHF. As DNA, the CDR3 is TGTGCCAGCAGTCCCTCGACAGGACCTAGCAATCAGCCCCAGCATTTT.

The V and J genes are TRBV27 and TRBJ1-1; possible D gene TRBD1, 5 bases. Germline CDR1 and CDR2: MNHEY and SMNVEV (reference sequence). Trimming took 5 bases from V and 1 from J, leaving 8 bases between them. The CDR3 is made up of 13 amino acids. The CDR3 DNA sequence: TGTGCCAGCAGTGCCGGACAGAACACTGAAGCTTTCTTT. Protein: CASSAGQNTEAFF.

The V call is TRBV5-1, the J call TRBJ2-1; TRBD2 matches at 8 bases. This CDR3 contains 13 residues. Germline CDR1 reads SGHRS; CDR2 reads YFSETQ. With V trimmed by 7 bases and J by 5 bases, 5 bases remained unmatched. CDR3 loop: CASAAGGDNEQFF. CDR3 nucleotide sequence: TGCGCCAGCGCGGCGGGGGGAGACAATGAGCAGTTCTTC.

The chain has TRBV27 and TRBJ2-5; D not resolved. V dropped 3 bases and J dropped 4 bases, with 9 bases sitting between them. CDR3 length: 13 residues. The germline V gene has CDR1 MNHEY and CDR2 SMNVEV (reference sequence). The DNA for the CDR3 is TGTGCCAGCAGTTTTCAAACTGGAGAGACCCAGTACTTC. Amino acids: CASSFQTGETQYF.

The chain uses TRBV5-1 and TRBJ1-4; perhaps TRBD1 as D (6 bases). Trimming pared 3 bases from V and 7 bases from J, leaving 13 bases between. Germline V gene data show CDR1 as SGHRS and CDR2 as YFSETQ. The CDR3 sequence is 14 residues long. The chain's CDR3 is CASSYTGSFEKLFF. In nucleotides, the CDR3 is TGCGCCAGCAGCTACACAGGGAGTTTTGAAAAACTGTTTTTT.

As DNA, the CDR3 is TGTGCCAGCAGCCCGAGGGGGCTTTTACAAGAGACCCAGTACTTC. Translating gives CASSPRGLLQETQYF. V is TRBV11-3 and J is TRBJ2-5; TRBD1 matches 7 bases. Germline V gene data show CDR1 as SGHNT and CDR2 as YENEEA. The CDR3 length is 15 residues. V was pared by 5 bases and J by 2 bases, with 8 bases of the junction left unmatched.

CDR3 in DNA: TGTGCCAGCAGCTTGTCAGGCGATACGCAGTATTTT. Translating gives CASSLSGDTQYF. This chain links TRBV5-5 with TRBJ2-3, with no clear D. The CDR3 is 12 residues long. Trimming cost V 1 base and J 6 bases, with 6 bases left between them. CDR1 is SGHKS, CDR2 YYEKEE, per germline (reference sequence).

V and J are TRBV12-2 and TRBJ1-1. TRBV12-2 is a pseudogene segment. CDR3 length equals 15 residues. This chain's CDR3 is CASRTGLASNTEAFF. As DNA, the CDR3 is TGTGCAAGTCGCACGGGATTGGCTTCGAACACTGAAGCTTTCTTT.

The V and J genes are TRBV4-1 and TRBJ2-3; 14 bases fit TRBD2. Trimming cost V 1 base and J 2 bases; bases outside gene matches: 5. Germline loops: CDR1 MGHRA, CDR2 YSYEKL. CDR3 length: 18 amino acids. The CDR3 DNA reads as TGCGCCAGCAGCCAAGGTAGGACTAGCGGGGGGAACACAGATACGCAGTATTTT. It codes for CASSQGRTSGGNTDTQYF.

This chain connects TRBV6-5 to TRBJ1-6; 9 bases agree with TRBD1. The CDR3 loop spans 13 amino acids. V trimming: 7 bases; J trimming: 9 bases; junction bases outside the gene matches: 4. The V gene's germline CDR1 is MNHEY and CDR2 SVGAGI. The chain's CDR3 is CASKGQGGSPLHF. For the CDR3, the DNA is TGTGCCAGCAAGGGACAGGGCGGTTCACCCCTCCACTTT.

The chain uses TRBV18 and TRBJ1-1; 8 bases map to TRBD1. The V and J ends lost 3 bases and 4 bases, in that order; junction bases with no gene match: 4. The length of the CDR3 is 14 residues. Germline V CDR1 and CDR2: KGHSH, LQKENI. CDR3 protein: CASSPGQGGTEAFF. CDR3 sequence (DNA): TGTGCCAGCTCACCCGGACAGGGTGGCACTGAAGCTTTCTTT.

The V gene is TRBV11-2, the J gene TRBJ2-3, with D possibly matching TRBD2 (6 bases). Germline V CDR1 and CDR2: SGHAT, FQNNGV. The V and J ends lost 4 bases and 2 bases respectively, with 13 bases between them. The CDR3 sequence is 15 residues long. The CDR3 is CASSSLGLLTDTQYF. In DNA, the CDR3 is TGTGCCAGCAGCTCCTTGGGACTTCTCACAGATACGCAGTATTTT.

The chain combines TRBV9 with TRBJ1-5; 9 bases agree with TRBD1. The CDR3 sequence is 17 residues long. The V gene's germline CDR1 is SGDLS and CDR2 YYNGEE. The junction had 7 bases not matched to a gene; V was cut back by 3 bases and J by 0 bases. The CDR3 reads CASSAGTGIYSNQPQHF. Written as DNA, the CDR3 is TGTGCCAGCAGCGCCGGGACAGGGATTTATAGCAATCAGCCCCAGCATTTT.

V gene TRBV5-1 combines with J gene TRBJ2-2, with D maybe TRBD1 (5 bases). Trimming removed 4 bases from V and 0 bases from J, with 16 bases in between. The germline V gene encodes CDR1 SGHRS and CDR2 YFSETQ. The CDR3 has 17 residues. The CDR3 DNA sequence: TGCGCCAGCAGCCCAAACGTTCGGACAACGAACACCGGGGAGCTGTTTTTT. Translating it yields CASSPNVRTTNTGELFF. Looking up the rest from reference TRBV5-1 and TRBJ2-2 gives the full variable domain: KAGVTQTPRYLIKTRGQQVTLSCSPISGHRSVSWYQQTPGQGLQFLFEYFSETQRNKGNFPGRFSGRQFSNSRSEMNVSTLELGDSALYLCASSPNVRTTNTGELFFGEGSRLTVL.

As DNA, the CDR3 is TGCAGCGTTGCAGGGACAGGGACAGGGGACACTGAAGCTTTCTTT. As protein: CSVAGTGTGDTEAFF. The rearrangement links TRBV29-1 to TRBJ1-1; TRBD1 matches 10 bases. Germline CDR1 and CDR2: SQVTM and ANQGSEA. The CDR3 has 15 amino acids. The junction had 8 bases not matched to a gene; V was cut back by 4 bases and J by 3 bases.